This TCR beta chain emerged from a study of blood T cell repertoires in COVID-19. Study details: Sources were T cells, B-cell-depleted T cells, or PBMCs; the material itself was cDNA or gDNA.

This CDR3 contains 14 residues. The germline V gene encodes CDR1 SGHRS and CDR2 YFSETQ. On this clone itself: One end of the junction does not line up with germline, which may come from a read error. The sample holds other DNA sequences that translate to the same CDR3.

Profiling relied on immunoSEQ multiplex PCR, and the TCRdb table lists in-frame clones only, not all of them. Of about 260,000 clones listed, 84% are singletons. This clonotype was obtained from a woman between 40 and 50 years old who had recovered from COVID-19. The rearrangement links TRBV5-1 to TRBJ1-4; D unresolved. The sample consisted of peripheral blood. CDR3 in amino acids: CASSLMEGNEKLFF. The CDR3 DNA reads as TGTGCCAGCAGCTTAATGGAGGGCAATGAAAAACTGTTTTTT. Drawing the rest from reference TRBV5-1 and TRBJ1-4, the complete variable domain is KAGVTQTPRYLIKTRGQQVTLSCSPISGHRSVSWYQQTPGQGLQFLFEYFSETQRNKGNFPGRFSGRQFSNSRSEMNVSTLELGDSALYLCASSLMEGNEKLFFGSGTQLSVL.